In this sample, the clone carrying this T cell receptor beta chain turned up once. The sample comes from a study of OX40 agonist ivuxolimab in advanced cancers. TCRdb keeps only in-frame clones here, not all; method: immunoSEQ multiplex PCR. The data contain some 100,000 clones, about 85% of them seen just once; the ten biggest clones take up 0.75% to 0.95%. Material: CD4+ or CD8+ T cells sorted from blood, obtained in a trial of the OX40 agonist ivuxolimab. This clonotype was obtained from an adult with an advanced solid tumor such as melanoma, head and neck, liver or kidney cancer.

The CDR3: CASSLGSGRETQYF. CDR3 coding DNA: TGTGCCAGCAGCTTGGGGAGCGGGAGAGAGACCCAGTACTTC. The V gene is TRBV5-4, the J gene TRBJ2-5; TRBD2 matches at 8 bases. With 0 bases clipped from V and 4 bases from J, the junction kept 2 bases outside the gene matches. This CDR3 is built from 14 residues. Germline CDR1 is SGHNT and CDR2 is YYREEE (reference sequence).